The entry below gives a single T cell receptor beta chain sequence along with its context. Its antigen is not known. The data belong to a study of shared clonotypes between healthy human individuals. Study at large: The plates for each donor numbered three CD4 naive, three CD4 memory, two CD8 naive and one CD8 memory. Study-level results: For naive CD4 cells, roughly 4.8% of clonotypes were shared across several donors. Sampling involved blood alone; tissue repertoires likely differ.

For sorted subsets, about 200 ng DNA per replicate equaled some 27,000 T cell genomes. Some clones are missing from TCRdb's copy, which holds only in-frame ones; the method was immunoSEQ multiplex PCR. The profile covers 2,500,000 or so clones, with approximately 90% appearing a single time and 0.37% taken by the ten largest. Trimming cost V 4 bases and J 1 base; bases outside gene matches: 4. The CDR3 contains 15 residues. Germline lookup yields CDR1 LGHNA and CDR2 YSLEER. The clonotype was recovered from a man aged 18 to 29 in good health. Some clones in this sample may be carry-over from other donors' samples. Sequencing was carried out using naive CD4+ T cells from PBMCs. As to subset: CD45RA+ positively selected. The rearrangement links TRBV4-3 to TRBJ1-1; 9 bases map to TRBD1. The CDR3 here is CASSPGTGPNTEAFF. The CDR3 DNA is TGCGCCAGCAGCCCCGGGACAGGGCCGAACACTGAAGCTTTCTTT.